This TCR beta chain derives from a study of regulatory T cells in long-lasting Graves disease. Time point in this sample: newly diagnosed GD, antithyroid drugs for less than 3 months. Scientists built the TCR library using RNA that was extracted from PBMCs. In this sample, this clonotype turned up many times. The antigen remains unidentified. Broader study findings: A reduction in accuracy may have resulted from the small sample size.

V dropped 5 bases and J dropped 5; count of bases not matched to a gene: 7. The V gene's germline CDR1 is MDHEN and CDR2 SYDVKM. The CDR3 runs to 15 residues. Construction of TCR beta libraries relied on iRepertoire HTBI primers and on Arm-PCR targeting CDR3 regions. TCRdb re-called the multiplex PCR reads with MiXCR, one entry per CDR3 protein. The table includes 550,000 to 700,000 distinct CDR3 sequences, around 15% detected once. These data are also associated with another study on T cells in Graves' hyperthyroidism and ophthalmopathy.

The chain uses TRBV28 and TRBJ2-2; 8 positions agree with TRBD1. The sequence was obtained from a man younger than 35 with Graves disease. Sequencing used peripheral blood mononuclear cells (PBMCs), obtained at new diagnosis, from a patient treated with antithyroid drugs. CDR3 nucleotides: TGTGCCAGCAGTCCCCGGACAGGGTTAACCGGGGAGCTGTTTTTT. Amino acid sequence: CASSPRTGLTGELFF.